Listed below are T cell receptor beta chains from one sample, sequenced in a study of blood T cell repertoires in COVID-19. Libraries were prepared by immunoSEQ multiplex PCR; TCRdb keeps only in-frame clonotypes and omits some of them. There are over 200,000 clones in the sample; around 85% occur only once, and 4% to 5.5% lies in the top ten. The specimen sequenced was peripheral blood. The receptors stem from a human donor in a cohort sampled during active COVID-19. The CDR3 runs from the conserved cysteine through the conserved F or W. A D gene is named only where the DNA matches it firmly. Clone size is shown for a subset of rows, as once, few, many or a class of expanded clone.

J gene: TRBJ2-1; CDR3 length: 12; clone size: .; V gene: TRBV19; D gene: .; CDR3 protein: CASSSWTGREFF; CDR3 DNA: TGTGCCAGTAGTTCCTGGACAGGGAGGGAGTTCTTC
J gene: TRBJ2-7; CDR3 length: 11; clone size: .; V gene: TRBV14; D gene: TRBD1; CDR3 protein: CASSQGGQEYF; CDR3 DNA: TGTGCCAGCAGCCAAGGGGGACAGGAGTACTTC
J gene: TRBJ1-2; CDR3 length: 11; clone size: .; V gene: TRBV20-1; D gene: TRBD1; CDR3 protein: CSASTGSGYTF; CDR3 DNA: TGCAGTGCGTCGACAGGGAGCGGCTACACCTTC
J gene: TRBJ2-7; CDR3 length: 14; clone size: .; V gene: TRBV5-1; D gene: TRBD1; CDR3 protein: CASSPDRPSYEQYF; CDR3 DNA: TGCGCCAGCAGCCCGGACAGGCCCTCCTACGAGCAGTACTTC
J gene: TRBJ2-5; CDR3 length: 12; clone size: .; V gene: TRBV11-1; D gene: .; CDR3 protein: CASSLASETQYF; CDR3 DNA: TGTGCCAGCAGCTTAGCGTCGGAGACCCAGTACTTC
J gene: TRBJ1-1; CDR3 length: 15; clone size: .; V gene: TRBV19; D gene: TRBD1; CDR3 protein: CASSPRTGQNTEAFF; CDR3 DNA: TGTGCCAGTAGTCCCAGGACAGGCCAGAACACTGAAGCTTTCTTT
J gene: TRBJ2-7; CDR3 length: 14; clone size: once; V gene: TRBV9; D gene: .; CDR3 protein: CASSGGDWIYEQYF; CDR3 DNA: TGTGCCAGCAGCGGAGGGGACTGGATCTACGAGCAGTACTTC
J gene: TRBJ1-2; CDR3 length: 12; clone size: .; V gene: TRBV7-9; D gene: .; CDR3 protein: CASSLVGVGYTF; CDR3 DNA: TGTGCCAGCAGCTTAGTCGGGGTTGGCTACACCTTC
J gene: TRBJ2-3; CDR3 length: 16; clone size: .; V gene: TRBV5-1; D gene: TRBD2; CDR3 protein: CASSKPSGGRTDTQYF; CDR3 DNA: TGCGCCAGCAGCAAACCGTCCGGCGGGAGAACAGATACGCAGTATTTT
J gene: TRBJ2-1; CDR3 length: 15; clone size: .; V gene: TRBV7-3; D gene: .; CDR3 protein: CASSSPGMAYNEQFF; CDR3 DNA: TGTGCCAGCAGCTCCCCAGGGATGGCTTACAATGAGCAGTTCTTC
J gene: TRBJ1-4; CDR3 length: 19; clone size: .; V gene: TRBV4-3; D gene: .; CDR3 protein: CASSQEPRDPGSRGGKLFF; CDR3 DNA: TGCGCCAGCAGCCAAGAGCCAAGGGATCCCGGGTCCCGAGGAGGAAAACTGTTTTTT
J gene: TRBJ2-7; CDR3 length: 13; clone size: once; V gene: TRBV11-3; D gene: TRBD1; CDR3 protein: CASSPGQGYEQYF; CDR3 DNA: TGTGCCAGCAGCCCGGGACAGGGCTACGAGCAGTACTTC
J gene: TRBJ1-2; CDR3 length: 12; clone size: .; V gene: TRBV6-2/TRBV6-3; D gene: TRBD1; CDR3 protein: CASSRQGHGYTF; CDR3 DNA: TGTGCCAGCAGCCGACAGGGACATGGCTACACCTTC
J gene: TRBJ1-2; CDR3 length: 14; clone size: .; V gene: TRBV9; D gene: .; CDR3 protein: CASSNRDPNYGYTF; CDR3 DNA: TGTGCCAGCAGCAACCGGGATCCTAACTATGGCTACACCTTC
J gene: TRBJ2-2; CDR3 length: 14; clone size: .; V gene: TRBV11-3; D gene: .; CDR3 protein: CASSPLSGTGELFF; CDR3 DNA: TGTGCCAGCAGCCCTCTAAGCGGGACCGGGGAGCTGTTTTTT
J gene: TRBJ1-2; CDR3 length: 14; clone size: few; V gene: TRBV7-2; D gene: TRBD1; CDR3 protein: CASSDRGRPAGYTF; CDR3 DNA: TGTGCCAGCAGTGACAGGGGGCGTCCAGCCGGCTACACCTTC
J gene: TRBJ2-2; CDR3 length: 17; clone size: .; V gene: TRBV6-2/TRBV6-3; D gene: TRBD2; CDR3 protein: CASSYTFTSGNTGELFF; CDR3 DNA: TGTGCCAGCAGTTACACGTTTACTAGCGGGAACACCGGGGAGCTGTTTTTT
J gene: TRBJ1-1; CDR3 length: 15; clone size: .; V gene: TRBV5-1; D gene: TRBD1; CDR3 protein: CASSRSPGQDTEAFF; CDR3 DNA: TGCGCCAGCAGCCGAAGCCCCGGACAGGACACTGAAGCTTTCTTT
J gene: TRBJ2-1; CDR3 length: 16; clone size: .; V gene: TRBV28; D gene: .; CDR3 protein: CASTPPGRGRNNEQFF; CDR3 DNA: TGTGCCAGCACTCCCCCCGGCAGGGGCCGGAACAATGAGCAGTTCTTC
J gene: TRBJ1-1; CDR3 length: 14; clone size: .; V gene: TRBV7-9; D gene: .; CDR3 protein: CASSLHGGRAEAFF; CDR3 DNA: TGTGCCAGCAGCTTACATGGGGGGAGGGCTGAAGCTTTCTTT
J gene: TRBJ2-3; CDR3 length: 17; clone size: .; V gene: TRBV7-3; D gene: TRBD2; CDR3 protein: CASSPMGLAGGTDTQYF; CDR3 DNA: TGTGCCAGCAGCCCTATGGGGCTAGCGGGAGGCACAGATACGCAGTATTTT